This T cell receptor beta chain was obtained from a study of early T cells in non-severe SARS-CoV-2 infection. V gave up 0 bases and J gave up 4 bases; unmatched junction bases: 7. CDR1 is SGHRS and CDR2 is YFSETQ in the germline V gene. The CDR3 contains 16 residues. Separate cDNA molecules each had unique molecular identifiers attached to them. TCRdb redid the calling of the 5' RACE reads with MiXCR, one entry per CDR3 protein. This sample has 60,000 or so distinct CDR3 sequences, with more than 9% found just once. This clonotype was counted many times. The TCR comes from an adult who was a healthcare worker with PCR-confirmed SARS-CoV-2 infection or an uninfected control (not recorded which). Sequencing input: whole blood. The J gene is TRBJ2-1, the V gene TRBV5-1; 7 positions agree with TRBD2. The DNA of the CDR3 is TGCGCCAGCAGCTTGGGGGACTACCTACTTTACAATGAGCAGTTCTTC. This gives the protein CASSLGDYLLYNEQFF.